The rows below give T cell receptor beta chains drawn from one sample of a study of cytomegalovirus exposure and HLA in healthy donors. Repertoires were generated with immunoSEQ multiplex PCR, while TCRdb's copy carries only in-frame clones and drops some. The sample yields more than 250,000 clones, 90% seen once. Sequencing input: PBMCs. The origin of the receptors is a woman younger than 45 in good health and CMV-seronegative. CDR3s include the opening cysteine and the closing phenylalanine or tryptophan.

CDR3aa: CASSTAGDEQFF
len: 12
j_gene: TRBJ2-1
v_gene: TRBV28

CDR3aa: CASSSGTSGNEQFF
len: 14
j_gene: TRBJ2-1
v_gene: TRBV27

CDR3aa: CASSQALGQGQYF
len: 13
j_gene: TRBJ2-3
v_gene: TRBV4-1

CDR3aa: CALTSPRDASYEQYF
len: 15
j_gene: TRBJ2-7
v_gene: TRBV5-1

CDR3aa: CSVTTSGLYKQYF
len: 13
j_gene: TRBJ2-7
v_gene: TRBV29-1

CDR3aa: CASSLWEGNEQFF
len: 13
j_gene: TRBJ2-1
v_gene: TRBV5-1

CDR3aa: CASSQDPSVNEQFF
len: 14
j_gene: TRBJ2-1
v_gene: TRBV4-3

CDR3aa: CASSLEDRDPSQGEQFF
len: 17
j_gene: TRBJ2-1
v_gene: TRBV11-2

CDR3aa: CASGHGGGSGDIQYF
len: 15
j_gene: TRBJ2-4
v_gene: TRBV4-2

CDR3aa: CASSLPEHPNQPQHF
len: 15
j_gene: TRBJ1-5
v_gene: TRBV28

CDR3aa: CATQGGSSTDTQYF
len: 14
j_gene: TRBJ2-3
v_gene: TRBV5-1

CDR3aa: CASTPDGRSMADTQYF
len: 16
j_gene: TRBJ2-3
v_gene: TRBV7-9

CDR3aa: CASSQEGTNTGELFF
len: 15
j_gene: TRBJ2-2
v_gene: TRBV4-3

CDR3aa: CASSSRQGMGYEQYF
len: 15
j_gene: TRBJ2-7
v_gene: TRBV5-1

CDR3aa: CASSVSGSSNEQFF
len: 14
j_gene: TRBJ2-1
v_gene: TRBV6-4

CDR3aa: CASSQAWANTEAFF
len: 14
j_gene: TRBJ1-1
v_gene: TRBV4-1

CDR3aa: CASSVEGFSTDTQYF
len: 15
j_gene: TRBJ2-3
v_gene: TRBV9

CDR3aa: CASSPGTGTYEQYF
len: 14
j_gene: TRBJ2-7
v_gene: TRBV5-1

CDR3aa: CASSGREGLEQYF
len: 13
j_gene: TRBJ2-7
v_gene: TRBV5-1

CDR3aa: CASSLDSGGTEAFF
len: 14
j_gene: TRBJ1-1
v_gene: TRBV5-1

CDR3aa: CASRERESGEQFF
len: 13
j_gene: TRBJ2-1
v_gene: TRBV6-6

CDR3aa: CASSIEGQGINEQYF
len: 15
j_gene: TRBJ2-7
v_gene: TRBV19

CDR3aa: CASSLKVSSYNEQFF
len: 15
j_gene: TRBJ2-1
v_gene: TRBV5-6

CDR3aa: CASSFDGGGEQYF
len: 13
j_gene: TRBJ2-7
v_gene: TRBV5-1

CDR3aa: CASSPTGEGISYEQYF
len: 16
j_gene: TRBJ2-7
v_gene: TRBV7-9

CDR3aa: CASSPLGGSYNEQFF
len: 15
j_gene: TRBJ2-1
v_gene: TRBV5-1

CDR3aa: CSALGDETQYF
len: 11
j_gene: TRBJ2-5
v_gene: TRBV20-1

CDR3aa: CASSRSRGDEKLFF
len: 14
j_gene: TRBJ1-4
v_gene: TRBV11-2

CDR3aa: CASSPSPRAGANVLTF
len: 16
j_gene: TRBJ2-6
v_gene: TRBV14

CDR3aa: CASSARLAGPFYEQYF
len: 16
j_gene: TRBJ2-7
v_gene: TRBV7-3

CDR3aa: CSVQGFQAYEQYF
len: 13
j_gene: TRBJ2-7
v_gene: TRBV29-1

CDR3aa: CSVDELIQETQYF
len: 13
j_gene: TRBJ2-5
v_gene: TRBV29-1

CDR3aa: CASSSGWTGPNTEAFF
len: 16
j_gene: TRBJ1-1
v_gene: TRBV7-3

CDR3aa: CASSLGQGRTDTQYF
len: 15
j_gene: TRBJ2-3
v_gene: TRBV5-1

CDR3aa: CASSPPGGSPYEQYF
len: 15
j_gene: TRBJ2-7
v_gene: TRBV18

CDR3aa: CASSLLAKNIQYF
len: 13
j_gene: TRBJ2-4
v_gene: TRBV2

CDR3aa: CASSYHTGSSYNEQFF
len: 16
j_gene: TRBJ2-1
v_gene: TRBV6-5

CDR3aa: CASIGPGRGGFGNQPQHF
len: 18
j_gene: TRBJ1-5
v_gene: TRBV28

CDR3aa: CASSPLRNTGELFF
len: 14
j_gene: TRBJ2-2
v_gene: TRBV18

CDR3aa: CASSLLTANSGNTIYF
len: 16
j_gene: TRBJ1-3
v_gene: TRBV7-8

CDR3aa: CASSLPGGGNEQFF
len: 14
j_gene: TRBJ2-1
v_gene: TRBV28

CDR3aa: CATSPAQSDTQYF
len: 13
j_gene: TRBJ2-3
v_gene: TRBV15